Listed here are 21 T cell receptor beta chains from one sample, sequenced in a study of blood T cell repertoires in COVID-19. The method was immunoSEQ multiplex PCR; TCRdb's version includes in-frame clones alone and lacks a portion of them. The sample holds 200,000 to 300,000 clones, 75% to 85% seen once. Sequencing input: peripheral blood. The receptors were gathered from a man aged 40-49 years who had recovered from COVID-19.

The genes are TRBV2 and TRBJ2-7; 11 nucleotides align to TRBD2. The CDR3 covers 17 residues. V lost 3 bases and J lost 5; bases outside the gene matches: 12. Germline V gene lookup returns CDR1 SNHLY and CDR2 FYNNEI. CDR3 coding DNA: TGTGCCAGCAGTGACACTAGCGGGAGTATTAAGTCGCACGAGCAGTACTTC. As protein: CASSDTSGSIKSHEQYF.

This chain joins TRBV3-1 (or the pseudogene TRBV3-2) and TRBJ2-5, with TRBD2 identical over 11 bases. CDR3 length: 18 residues. The germline CDR1 and CDR2 sequences are LGHDT and YNNKEL (reference sequence). Trimming took 0 bases from V and 5 from J; bases not matched to a gene: 11. The chain's CDR3 is CASSQDRRLAGGGETQYF. The DNA for the CDR3 is TGTGCCAGCAGCCAAGATCGGCGCCTAGCGGGGGGTGGGGAGACCCAGTACTTC.

J is TRBJ2-3 and V is TRBV19; 9 nucleotides line up with TRBD2. Germline V gives CDR1 LNHDA, CDR2 SQIVND (reference sequence). The trim removed 3 bases at V and 9 bases at J, leaving 13 bases unmatched. The CDR3 consists of 16 residues. The chain's CDR3 is CASSMWGTSSQGTQYF. Here the CDR3 DNA reads TGTGCCAGTAGTATGTGGGGGACTAGCTCCCAAGGGACGCAGTATTTT.

This chain connects TRBV6-1 to TRBJ2-7; 10 bases agree with TRBD2. Looked up from germline, CDR1 is MNHNS and CDR2 is SASEGT. With V trimmed by 4 bases and J by 1 base, 7 bases remained unmatched. The CDR3 is 16 residues long. DNA of the CDR3: TGTGCCAGCAGTGCGATGACTAGCGGGTTGTCCTACGAGCAGTACTTC. Translating it yields CASSAMTSGLSYEQYF.

The gene calls are TRBV7-9 and TRBJ2-3, with a possible D match to TRBD2 (6 bases). V lost 0 bases, J lost 0 bases, and 16 bases lay in between. Per the germline V gene, CDR1 is SEHNR and CDR2 is FQNEAQ (reference sequence). The CDR3 extends over 18 amino acids. The CDR3 here is CASSLALTRDFSTDTQYF. Here the CDR3 DNA reads TGTGCCAGCAGCTTAGCCTTGACCCGGGACTTTAGCACAGATACGCAGTATTTT. The full variable domain, its missing parts supplied by reference TRBV7-9 and TRBJ2-3, is DTGVSQNPRHKITKRGQNVTFRCDPISEHNRLYWYRQTLGQGPEFLTYFQNEAQLEKSRLLSDRFSAERPKGSFSTLEIQRTEQGDSAMYLCASSLALTRDFSTDTQYFGPGTRLTVL.

CDR3 residues: CASSGRNSPLHF. In DNA, the CDR3 is TGTGCCAGTAGTGGGAGGAATTCACCCCTCCACTTT. The chain is built from TRBV19 and TRBJ1-6; no clear D gene. Per germline, CDR1 LNHDA and CDR2 SQIVND (reference sequence). This CDR3 contains 12 residues. V was pared by 5 bases and J by 7 bases, with 6 bases between.

J is TRBJ2-2 and V is TRBV7-2; D is unresolved. With 5 bases removed from V and 7 bases from J, the gap between germline ends came to 8 bases. This CDR3 region has 12 residues. Germline V gene sequence: CDR1 SGHTA, CDR2 FQGNSA. The CDR3 spells CASSTRSGELFF. The CDR3 DNA reads as TGTGCCAGCAGCACGAGAAGCGGGGAGCTGTTTTTT. The full variable domain, with the rest looked up from reference TRBV7-2 and TRBJ2-2, is GAGVSQSPSNKVTEKGKDVELRCDPISGHTALYWYRQSLGQGLEFLIYFQGNSAPDKSGLPSDRFSAERTGGSVSTLTIQRTQQEDSAVYLCASSTRSGELFFGEGSRLTVL.

The chain has TRBV5-4 and TRBJ1-3; D gene uncertain. The germline V and J ends were trimmed by 4 bases and 4 bases, with 15 bases remaining between them. Germline CDR1 and CDR2: SGHNT and YYREEE (reference sequence). This CDR3 is built from 15 residues. CDR3 in DNA: TGTGCCAGCAGCCTAGACCGGGTCGGCGGAAACACCATATATTTT. The encoded protein is CASSLDRVGGNTIYF.

Remarks on this clone: Different DNA sequences within this sample yield the same CDR3. This sequence joins TRBV6-5 and TRBJ1-6, with 10 bases that match TRBD1. The CDR3 runs 15 residues. The germline gives CDR1 MNHEY, CDR2 SVGAGI. V trimming: 2 bases; J trimming: 7 bases; junction bases outside the gene matches: 2. CDR3 nucleotides: TGTGCCAGCAGTTACGGGACAGGGGTCAATTCACCCCTCCACTTT. It yields the protein CASSYGTGVNSPLHF.

This clone was found a few times. The chain has TRBV19 and TRBJ2-1; 8 nucleotides match TRBD1. Germline lookup yields CDR1 LNHDA and CDR2 SQIVND (reference sequence). The CDR3 spans 13 residues. Trimming cost V 6 bases and J 7 bases; bases outside gene matches: 5. CDR3 sequence (DNA): TGTGCCAGTAGGGCAGGGGGCCGGAATGAGCAGTTCTTC. Protein sequence: CASRAGGRNEQFF. The full variable domain, completed using reference TRBV19 and TRBJ2-1, is DGGITQSPKYLFRKEGQNVTLSCEQNLNHDAMYWYRQDPGQGLRLIYYSQIVNDFQKGDIAEGYSVSREKKESFPLTVTSAQKNPTAFYLCASRAGGRNEQFFGPGTRLTVL.

The chain combines TRBV27 with TRBJ1-2; 11 bases line up with TRBD1. This CDR3 comprises 13 residues. Germline values: CDR1 MNHEY, CDR2 SMNVEV (reference sequence). Germline trimming cut 10 bases from V and 7 bases from J; bases unmatched to any gene: 8. CDR3 amino acids: CATRRGQGVGYTF. CDR3 sequence (DNA): TGTGCCACCAGAAGGGGACAGGGGGTTGGCTACACCTTC.

This clone was detected a few times. The V call is TRBV27, the J call TRBJ2-7, with TRBD1 matching 9 bases. The CDR3 runs 15 residues. V lost 8 bases to trimming and J lost 2 bases; unmatched junction nucleotides: 10. Looked up from germline, CDR1 is MNHEY and CDR2 is SMNVEV (reference sequence). DNA of the CDR3: TGTGCCAGCCGGAAGACAGGGGGGTTGACCTACGAGCAGTACTTC. Translating it yields CASRKTGGLTYEQYF.

The rearrangement uses TRBV11-2 and TRBJ1-1; TRBD1 might be the D (6 bases). Trimming stripped 5 bases from V and 11 bases from J, with 18 bases between. CDR1 and CDR2 from the germline V gene are SGHAT and FQNNGV. The CDR3 sequence is 13 residues long. This CDR3 is CASSAGAGGDAFF. The CDR3 nucleotides are TGTGCCAGCAGCGCGGGGGCGGGGGGCGACGCTTTCTTT.

This clone was picked up a small number of times. This chain joins TRBV9 and TRBJ2-3; possibly TRBD2 for D (6 bases). The CDR3 consists of 15 residues. Germline V gene data show CDR1 as SGDLS and CDR2 as YYNGEE. V lost 1 base and J 1 base, leaving 10 bases between the germline ends. The CDR3 bases are TGTGCCAGCAGCGTACGATTAGCGGGCACAGATACGCAGTATTTT. Translating it yields CASSVRLAGTDTQYF.

The chain couples TRBV18 to TRBJ1-5, with a possible D match to TRBD1 (5 bases). This CDR3 has 15 residues. V was trimmed by 3 bases and J by 4 bases, leaving 13 bases between them. Per germline, CDR1 KGHSH and CDR2 LQKENI. The CDR3 reads CASSPVGGVNQPQHF. The CDR3 DNA is TGTGCCAGCTCACCCGTGGGGGGAGTAAATCAGCCCCAGCATTTT. The variable domain in full, completed from reference TRBV18 and TRBJ1-5, reads NAGVMQNPRHLVRRRGQEARLRCSPMKGHSHVYWYRQLPEEGLKFMVYLQKENIIDESGMPKERFSAEFPKEGPSILRIQQVVRGDSAAYFCASSPVGGVNQPQHFGDGTRLSIL.

J is TRBJ1-2 and V is TRBV15; tentative D call: TRBD1 (5 bases). V lost 0 bases and J 5 bases, leaving 19 bases between the germline ends. Germline CDR1 reads LNHNV; CDR2 reads YYDKDF (reference sequence). This CDR3 contains 17 residues. Here the CDR3 DNA reads TGTGCCACCAGCAGAGATATGGAAGGGGCTTCCTTATATGGCTACACCTTC. It codes for CATSRDMEGASLYGYTF.

The gene calls are TRBV5-4 and TRBJ2-1, with D possibly TRBD1 on 6 matching bases. V was shortened by 0 bases and J by 3 bases, with 7 bases between the two germline ends. The CDR3 runs to 14 residues. Germline V gene data show CDR1 as SGHNT and CDR2 as YYREEE (reference sequence). In nucleotides, the CDR3 is TGTGCCAGCAGCTTGGACAGGGACTACAATGAGCAGTTCTTC. Protein product: CASSLDRDYNEQFF.

This chain links TRBV9 with TRBJ2-1; D gene ambiguous. Per the germline V gene, CDR1 is SGDLS and CDR2 is YYNGEE. The CDR3 contains 14 residues. Trimming left V 4 bases short and J 3 bases short, with 11 bases between. CDR3 sequence: CASSYQTNYNEQFF. The CDR3 coding sequence is TGTGCCAGCAGCTACCAGACAAACTACAATGAGCAGTTCTTC.

The chain has TRBV11-3 and TRBJ2-1; 8 positions agree with TRBD1. V lost 1 base and J lost 10; bases outside the gene matches: 6. CDR1 is SGHNT, CDR2 YENEEA, per germline. This CDR3 spans 14 amino acids. In nucleotides, the CDR3 is TGTGCCAGCAGCTTAGGTCAGGGGGCAGGGGAGCAGTTCTTC. Residues: CASSLGQGAGEQFF. The complete variable domain, with remaining parts taken from reference TRBV11-3 and TRBJ2-1, reads EAGVVQSPRYKIIEKKQPVAFWCNPISGHNTLYWYLQNLGQGPELLIRYENEEAVDDSQLPKDRFSAERLKGVDSTLKIQPAELGDSAVYLCASSLGQGAGEQFFGPGTRLTVL.

Worth noting for this clone: At one end the junction does not follow the germline gene, possibly because of a read error. The chain employs TRBV19 and TRBJ2-1; D remains unclear. There are 12 residues in the CDR3. Germline loops: CDR1 LNHDA, CDR2 SQIVND (reference sequence). For the CDR3, the DNA is TGTGCCAGTAGCATAGAGAGGCGGGAGCAGTTCTTC. Its protein product is CASSIERREQFF.

The chain employs TRBV7-8 and TRBJ2-2; 8 nucleotides match TRBD1. Germline lookup yields CDR1 SGHVS and CDR2 FQNEAQ. This CDR3 is built from 18 residues. V was pared by 2 bases and J by 7 bases, with 15 bases of the junction left unmatched. The DNA for the CDR3 is TGTGCCAGCAGCTTATATGGGACAGGCGAAGTTTTGGGCGGGGAGCTGTTTTTT. Its protein product is CASSLYGTGEVLGGELFF.